The clone carrying this TCR beta chain came up a few times. Its matching antigen is unknown. The genomic DNA TCR beta CDR3 region underwent two rounds of multiplex PCR. The use of primers specific to each TRBV and TRBJ gene characterized first-round PCR. TCRdb re-called the multiplex PCR reads with MiXCR, one entry per CDR3 protein. In the table there are 30,000 to 40,000 distinct CDR3 sequences, about 34% of which are singletons. The data originate from a study of prognosis after radiotherapy for stage I lung cancer. Overall study results and limits: Post-therapy Shannon entropy was lower in patients developing distant metastases following stereotactic body radiation therapy. In patients with versus without metastases, TRBV and TRBJ gene usage reportedly differed.

The CDR3 totals 15 residues. Germline CDR1 reads SGHTS; CDR2 reads YDEGEE. V gave up 4 bases and J gave up 1 base, with 14 bases separating them. This specimen was PBMCs, taken before or after stereotactic body radiation therapy (not recorded which). The origin of this receptor is a donor at least 50 years old with non-small cell lung cancer. This chain uses TRBV5-8 with TRBJ2-5; the D is unclear. The DNA for the CDR3 is TGTGCCAGCAGCCCCGGCGGTGCGGTCCAAGAGACCCAGTACTTC. Translation: CASSPGGAVQETQYF. Variable domain in full (rest from reference TRBV5-8 and TRBJ2-5): EAGVTQSPTHLIKTRGQQATLRCSPISGHTSVYWYQQALGLGLQFLLWYDEGEERNRGNFPPRFSGRQFPNYSSELNVNALELEDSALYLCASSPGGAVQETQYFGPGTRLLVL.